The 20 T cell receptor beta chains given below trace back to one sample, sequenced in a study of blood T cell repertoires in COVID-19 (TCRdb year 2020). Library preparation employed the immunoSEQ multiplex PCR assay. Held by TCRdb, this immuneACCESS table contains in-frame sequences only and omits some clones. Under half of the omission traces to an unresolved V gene where checked; the cause of the rest is unknown. A total of about 370,000 clones appear in this sample, approximately 87% of them only once. The top ten constitute about 10% of the sample. Material: peripheral blood. The receptors originated from a woman between 25 and 40 years old with COVID-19, enrolled during active disease.

The rearrangement links TRBV19 to TRBJ2-4; TRBD1 is a possible D gene (5 bases). There are 15 residues in the CDR3. Germline V lookup: CDR1 LNHDA, CDR2 SQIVND (reference sequence). The ends were cut back, 3 bases at V and 7 bases at J, with 16 bases in the middle. CDR3 in amino acids: CASSMPEMGRNIQYF. CDR3 coding DNA: TGTGCCAGTAGTATGCCCGAAATGGGGCGGAACATTCAGTACTTC.

This clone has only one observation. This chain uses TRBV4-1 with TRBJ1-2; 7 positions agree with TRBD1. This CDR3 region has 15 residues. The germline gives CDR1 MGHRA, CDR2 YSYEKL. V was pared by 0 bases and J by 6 bases, with 7 bases of the junction left unmatched. The CDR3: CASSQDGGQGDGYTF. The DNA for the CDR3 is TGCGCCAGCAGCCAAGATGGGGGCCAGGGGGATGGCTACACCTTC.

This chain connects TRBV13 to TRBJ2-5; 7 positions agree with TRBD1. Germline assignment: CDR1 PRHDT and CDR2 FYEKMQ (reference sequence). Unmatched junction bases numbered 11, after V lost 4 bases and J lost 9 bases. The CDR3 consists of 14 residues. CDR3 in DNA: TGTGCCAGCAGCTCCCTCCGGGCGCAGGGGGCCCAGTACTTC. Its translation is CASSSLRAQGAQYF.

The chain is built from TRBV4-1 and TRBJ1-2; no clear D gene. Trimming took 0 bases from V and 5 from J, leaving 7 bases between them. The CDR3 extends over 13 amino acids. Looked up from germline, CDR1 is MGHRA and CDR2 is YSYEKL. The CDR3 DNA reads as TGCGCCAGCAGCCAAGAGGGCACATATGGCTACACCTTC. Residues: CASSQEGTYGYTF.

The chain carries TRBV5-5 and TRBJ1-1; D remains unclear. This CDR3 has 13 amino acids. Germline CDR1 reads SGHKS; CDR2 reads YYEKEE (reference sequence). V shed 0 bases and J shed 5 bases, with 8 bases lying between them. CDR3 sequence reads: CASSLAGYTEAFF. In DNA form, the CDR3 reads TGTGCCAGCAGCTTGGCGGGGTATACTGAAGCTTTCTTT.

The genes are TRBV14 and TRBJ1-1; the match to TRBD1 covers 8 bases. This CDR3 has 15 residues. CDR1 SGHDN and CDR2 FVKESK come from the germline V gene. The V segment lost 3 bases and the J segment 1 base; nucleotides outside the gene matches: 4. The CDR3 loop is CASSQTTGENTEAFF. In nucleotides, the CDR3 is TGTGCCAGCAGCCAGACGACAGGGGAGAACACTGAAGCTTTCTTT.

The chain joins TRBV29-1 to TRBJ2-3; tentative D call: TRBD2 (6 bases). CDR3 length: 15 amino acids. The V gene lost 7 bases and the J gene lost 2 bases, with 19 bases spanning the gap. Germline CDR1 reads SQVTM; CDR2 reads ANQGSEA. The CDR3 sequence: CSATHSGLYTDTQYF. CDR3 in DNA: TGCAGCGCCACTCACTCGGGACTTTACACAGATACGCAGTATTTT.

The V call is TRBV30, the J call TRBJ2-3; a possible D gene is TRBD2 (6 bases). The CDR3 loop spans 14 amino acids. The germline V gene encodes CDR1 GTSNPN and CDR2 SVGIG (reference sequence). Trimming left V 0 bases short and J 1 base short, with 8 bases between. DNA for the CDR3: TGTGCCTGGAGTGTAGGGGAGGGCACAGATACGCAGTATTTT. Translation gives CAWSVGEGTDTQYF.

V usage is TRBV7-2 and J usage is TRBJ1-6; D might be TRBD1 (6 bases). The CDR3 consists of 15 residues. V was trimmed by 5 bases and J by 9 bases, leaving 17 bases between them. Per the germline V gene, CDR1 is SGHTA and CDR2 is FQGNSA. CDR3 sequence: CASSQLWGRVSPLHF. In DNA form, the CDR3 reads TGTGCCAGCAGCCAACTATGGGGGCGGGTTTCACCCCTCCACTTT.

The V and J genes are TRBV6-2 or TRBV6-3 and TRBJ2-7; no firm D call. CDR1 is MNHEY and CDR2 is SVGEGT in the germline V gene. CDR3 size: 11 residues. V was clipped by 5 bases and J by 4 bases, with 6 bases between them. The CDR3 loop reads CASSPHYEQYF. CDR3 sequence (DNA): TGTGCCAGCAGTCCCCATTACGAGCAGTACTTC.

The rearrangement links TRBV7-2 to TRBJ1-2; 9 bases fit TRBD1. J was trimmed by 8 bases and V by 2 bases; bases with no gene match: 6. Germline CDR1 is SGHTA and CDR2 is FQGNSA. CDR3 length equals 14 residues. The DNA for the CDR3 is TGTGCCAGCAGCTTAAAGGACAGGGGAGGAGGCTACACCTTC. Translation: CASSLKDRGGGYTF.

This chain connects TRBV5-1 to TRBJ2-1; the D gene is possibly TRBD2 (5 bases). The CDR3 runs to 14 residues. The V and J ends lost 2 bases and 7 bases respectively, with 13 bases between them. The germline V gene has CDR1 SGHRS and CDR2 YFSETQ. The DNA of the CDR3 is TGCGCCAGCAGCTTAGGAGGAGCCCCTAATGAGCAGTTCTTC. This gives the protein CASSLGGAPNEQFF.

The chain uses TRBV28 and TRBJ2-3; unclear D gene. V lost 0 bases and J lost 1, with 11 bases in between. Germline loops: CDR1 MDHEN, CDR2 SYDVKM. The CDR3 extends over 16 amino acids. The CDR3 region is CASSLWGYGGTDTQYF. For the CDR3, the DNA is TGTGCCAGCAGTTTATGGGGTTATGGAGGCACAGATACGCAGTATTTT.

The chain recombines TRBV2 with TRBJ2-7; maybe TRBD2 (5 bases). Germline-derived CDR1 and CDR2 are SNHLY and FYNNEI. The V and J ends lost 3 bases and 7 bases respectively, with 19 bases between them. CDR3 size: 15 residues. This CDR3 reads CASSDTGLVDWEQYF. As DNA, the CDR3 is TGTGCCAGCAGTGACACCGGACTTGTTGATTGGGAGCAGTACTTC.

This chain connects TRBV12-3 or TRBV12-4 to TRBJ1-1; D call uncertain. This CDR3 has 13 amino acids. Trimming pared 7 bases from V and 0 bases from J, leaving 9 bases between. The CDR3 DNA reads TGTGCCAGCACTTCGACACTGAACACTGAAGCTTTCTTT. Translating it yields CASTSTLNTEAFF.

V is TRBV28 and J is TRBJ1-2; D is undetermined. There are 12 residues in the CDR3. Germline V gene sequence: CDR1 MDHEN, CDR2 SYDVKM. Trimming cost V 3 bases and J 6 bases, with 8 bases left between them. CDR3 in DNA: TGTGCCAGCAGTTTCTCCGGGGATGGCTACACCTTC. Amino acid sequence: CASSFSGDGYTF.

The chain employs TRBV9 and TRBJ1-3; D gene uncertain. Germline V CDR1 and CDR2: SGDLS, YYNGEE. The CDR3 is 17 residues long. V gave up 4 bases and J gave up 0 bases, with 17 bases separating them. For the CDR3, the DNA is TGTGCCAGCAGCCCCCGCAGAGGTCTAAGCTCTGGAAACACCATATATTTT. This encodes CASSPRRGLSSGNTIYF.

The chain links TRBV4-1 to TRBJ2-2; D gene unclear. Germline loops: CDR1 MGHRA, CDR2 YSYEKL. CDR3 length: 14 amino acids. The germline V and J ends were trimmed by 0 bases and 3 bases, with 5 bases remaining between them. DNA of the CDR3: TGCGCCAGCAGCCAAGAGGAGTACACCGGGGAGCTGTTTTTT. This codes for CASSQEEYTGELFF.

The V call is TRBV11-3, the J call TRBJ2-1, with 10 bases lining up with TRBD2. V lost 0 bases, J lost 8 bases, and 10 bases stayed unmatched. The germline CDR1 and CDR2 sequences are SGHNT and YENEEA. The CDR3 runs to 17 residues. The CDR3 DNA follows: TGTGCCAGCAGCTTAGATCTTCCTAGCGGGAGAAGGGATGAGCAGTTCTTC. Protein sequence: CASSLDLPSGRRDEQFF.

The chain carries TRBV12-5 and TRBJ2-2; TRBD1 matches 9 bases. J lost 4 bases, V lost 6 bases, and 6 bases had no gene match. The CDR3 loop spans 15 amino acids. From germline, CDR1 is LGHNT and CDR2 FRNRAP. DNA for the CDR3: TGTGCTAGTGGACCCGGGACAGGGTCCACCGGGGAGCTGTTTTTT. Translating it yields CASGPGTGSTGELFF.